The rows below give T cell receptor beta chains drawn from one sample of a study of neurological immune-mediated disorders. MiXCR, applied by TCRdb to the 5' RACE reads, yields one record per CDR3 protein. In the table there are about 66,000 distinct CDR3 sequences, less than 10% of which are singletons. Sequenced sample: PBMCs. The receptors shown here come from a young man in good health. Both conserved end residues are trimmed from each CDR3.

V: TRBV5-4
CDR3: ASSSGGGARTDTQY

V: TRBV20-1
CDR3: SARGIRQGGGRNTEAF

V: TRBV20-1
CDR3: SARDLWGDYGYT

V: TRBV11-2
CDR3: ASSIGAQGTVYEQY

V: TRBV24-1
CDR3: ATSDYGTVAF

V: TRBV10-1
CDR3: ASSESVRGGETQY

V: TRBV11-2
CDR3: ASSWTYEQY

V: TRBV7-2
CDR3: ASSPEGTGTGPSGELF

V: TRBV27
CDR3: ASRLAGGPYNEQF

V: TRBV20-1
CDR3: SAKGTSGKWYEQY

V: TRBV7-9
CDR3: ASSPGRQGEYT

V: TRBV2
CDR3: ASSSVAGGIGEQF

V: TRBV7-9
CDR3: ASSLRGRDYEQY

V: TRBV6-5
CDR3: ASSYSAVGRGTDTQY

V: TRBV9
CDR3: ASSATRTGGRNSPLH

V: TRBV10-1
CDR3: ASSFAGSHEQF

V: TRBV7-9
CDR3: ASSLLAGGNNEQY

V: TRBV29-1
CDR3: SVEDSGELYEQY

V: TRBV27
CDR3: ASSLSWRSNQPQH

V: TRBV5-1
CDR3: ASSLGSASTDTQY